The clone carrying this TCR beta chain was seen ten or more times. Its antigen is not identified. These data originate in a study of identical twins. General study points: Abundant beta clonotypes from cord blood bore fewer insertions; memory repertoires lacked this pattern. Twin pairs' shared out-of-frame alpha sequences were enriched in low generation probability. There was more out-of-frame TCR alpha sharing in monozygotic twins than models estimated.

Template switching added a universal primer site, and cDNA bore unique molecular identifiers. TCRdb reanalysed the 5' RACE reads using MiXCR and keeps one entry per CDR3 protein. The sample gives around 960,000 distinct CDR3 sequences, 10% to 15% of which show up once; around 1.5% is in the top ten. In germline, CDR1 is DFQATT, CDR2 SNEGSKA (reference sequence). Trimming shortened V by 6 bases and J by 0 bases, and 11 bases separated the two germline ends. The CDR3 consists of 13 residues. The data were also submitted as part of a second study, on yellow fever vaccine responses in identical twins.

The chain employs TRBV20-1 and TRBJ1-2; D is possibly TRBD1 (6 bases). The sequenced sample consisted of PBMCs. This TCR was recovered from a woman between 18 and 29 years old in good health. CDR3 sequence (DNA): TGCAGTGCAAGACAGGAATCTAACTATGGCTACACCTTC. Amino acids: CSARQESNYGYTF.